These 21 T cell receptor beta chains originate from one sample sequenced in a study of T cells in Graves' hyperthyroidism and ophthalmopathy. RNA transcripts gave rise to amplified TCR beta CDR3 regions. A first-round RT-PCR of the TCR CDR3 used the HTBI primer set. TCRdb fed the multiplex PCR reads into MiXCR, producing one record per CDR3 protein. The data show around 720,000 distinct CDR3 sequences, approximately 40% seen once. The sample taken for sequencing was blood. All receptors derive from a woman between 40 and 55 years old with Graves' hyperthyroidism.

The chain couples TRBV7-2 to TRBJ1-4; D remains ambiguous. V was pared by 1 base and J by 3 bases, with 12 bases between. This CDR3 is built from 16 residues. Germline lookup yields CDR1 SGHTA and CDR2 FQGNSA. CDR3 sequence: CASSLERRSANEKLFF. For the CDR3, the DNA is TGTGCCAGCAGCTTAGAACGTCGGTCGGCTAATGAAAAACTGTTTTTT.

This chain links TRBV9 with TRBJ1-4, with D perhaps matching TRBD1 (6 bases). There are 15 residues in the CDR3. Germline lookup yields CDR1 SGDLS and CDR2 YYNGEE. Trimming left V 4 bases short and J 8 bases short, with 18 bases between. The CDR3 is CASSSREGVYEKLFF. The CDR3 DNA sequence: TGTGCCAGCAGCTCCAGGGAGGGGGTATACGAAAAACTGTTTTTT. Looking up the rest from reference TRBV9 and TRBJ1-4 gives the full variable domain: DSGVTQTPKHLITATGQRVTLRCSPRSGDLSVYWYQQSLDQGLQFLIQYYNGEERAKGNILERFSAQQFPDLHSELNLSSLELGDSALYFCASSSREGVYEKLFFGSGTQLSVL.

This clonotype was seen a few times. The CDR3 DNA reads as TGTGCCAGCAGTATAACTAGCGGGGGGACCTACGAGCAGTACTTC. Translated, it gives CASSITSGGTYEQYF. The genes are TRBV12-3 or TRBV12-4 and TRBJ2-7; 12 positions agree with TRBD2. V lost 5 bases to trimming and J lost 2 bases; unmatched junction nucleotides: 4. CDR3 length equals 15 residues.

The V and J genes are TRBV5-4 and TRBJ2-7; TRBD2 matches 8 bases. The germline gives CDR1 SGHNT, CDR2 YYREEE (reference sequence). V lost 1 base and J lost 2; bases outside the gene matches: 8. This CDR3 has 16 amino acids. The CDR3 region is CASSLLIAGPPYEQYF. The CDR3 bases are TGTGCCAGCAGCTTGTTAATAGCGGGGCCCCCCTACGAGCAGTACTTC.

The sample holds a few counts of this clonotype. V is TRBV19 and J is TRBJ1-1; D ambiguous. Per germline, CDR1 LNHDA and CDR2 SQIVND (reference sequence). The CDR3 length is 13 residues. The germline V and J ends were trimmed by 10 bases and 1 base, with 13 bases remaining between them. CDR3 coding DNA: TGTGCCACCGACGGGAGGGAGAACACTGAAGCTTTCTTT. It translates to CATDGRENTEAFF.

This clonotype appeared many times. The genes are TRBV7-9 and TRBJ1-2, with 8 bases identical to TRBD1. The CDR3 runs 15 residues. In germline, CDR1 is SEHNR, CDR2 FQNEAQ (reference sequence). V lost 1 base to trimming and J lost 7 bases; unmatched junction nucleotides: 8. The CDR3 here is CASSLETGGFSGYTF. CDR3 nucleotides: TGTGCCAGCAGCTTAGAAACAGGGGGTTTCTCTGGCTACACCTTC.

This clonotype showed up many times. The chain uses TRBV29-1 and TRBJ1-4; a weak D match, TRBD1 (6 bases). The CDR3 length is 15 residues. Trimming left V 3 bases short and J 4 bases short, with 15 bases between. CDR1 is SQVTM, CDR2 ANQGSEA, per germline. CDR3 DNA sequence: TGCAGCGTTGATGAGAGGGGGTTTGGTAATGAAAAACTGTTTTTT. Residues: CSVDERGFGNEKLFF. Drawing the rest from reference TRBV29-1 and TRBJ1-4, the complete variable domain is SAVISQKPSRDICQRGTSLTIQCQVDSQVTMMFWYRQQPGQSLTLIATANQGSEATYESGFVIDKFPISRPNLTFSTLTVSNMSPEDSSIYLCSVDERGFGNEKLFFGSGTQLSVL.

This rearrangement joins TRBV19 to TRBJ1-1; no clear D. Germline V CDR1 and CDR2: LNHDA, SQIVND (reference sequence). The CDR3 has 12 amino acids. Between the trimmed V and J ends, which lost 7 bases and 5 bases, there was a span of 11 bases. For the CDR3, the DNA is TGTGCCAGTAACATGGGGAGGACTGAAGCTTTCTTT. Translating gives CASNMGRTEAFF.

This clonotype has ten or more counts. This chain joins TRBV19 and TRBJ1-5; the D gene is possibly TRBD1 (6 bases). V was trimmed by 3 bases and J by 0 bases, leaving 15 bases between them. Germline-derived CDR1 and CDR2 are LNHDA and SQIVND (reference sequence). The CDR3 totals 17 residues. The CDR3 coding sequence is TGTGCCAGTAGTATGGACAGCAACATATATAGCAATCAGCCCCAGCATTTT. It translates to CASSMDSNIYSNQPQHF.

The sample holds many counts of this clonotype. This chain connects TRBV7-2 to TRBJ1-2; 7 nucleotides match TRBD1. V lost 5 bases, J lost 3 bases, and 6 bases stayed unmatched. This CDR3 spans 14 amino acids. Looked up from germline, CDR1 is SGHTA and CDR2 is FQGNSA. In nucleotides, the CDR3 is TGTGCCAGCAGCCACCGGGACAGCGACTATGGCTACACCTTC. Translation: CASSHRDSDYGYTF.

There are many counts of this clonotype. The chain couples TRBV7-2 to TRBJ2-7; 9 positions match TRBD1. This CDR3 is built from 15 residues. Germline loops: CDR1 SGHTA, CDR2 FQGNSA. V gave up 5 bases and J gave up 3 bases; unmatched junction bases: 8. The CDR3 region is CASSTYRGPNYEQYF. The CDR3, as DNA: TGTGCCAGCAGCACCTACAGGGGGCCAAACTACGAGCAGTACTTC. The complete variable domain, with remaining parts taken from reference TRBV7-2 and TRBJ2-7, reads GAGVSQSPSNKVTEKGKDVELRCDPISGHTALYWYRQSLGQGLEFLIYFQGNSAPDKSGLPSDRFSAERTGGSVSTLTIQRTQQEDSAVYLCASSTYRGPNYEQYFGPGTRLTVT.

Turning to this clonotype: A read error may account for a junction end that differs from germline. This chain joins TRBV11-2 and TRBJ1-2, with no clear D. CDR1 and CDR2 from the germline V gene are SGHAT and FQNNGV. This CDR3 region has 11 residues. Here the CDR3 DNA reads TGTGCCGGCAGCTCCTTCTATGGCTACACCTTC. Encoded protein: CAGSSFYGYTF.

The table lists this clonotype with many counts. This chain links TRBV20-1 with TRBJ1-2, with no clear D. V was trimmed by 6 bases and J by 8 bases, leaving 7 bases between them. CDR1 is DFQATT, CDR2 SNEGSKA, per germline (reference sequence). CDR3 length equals 9 residues. DNA of the CDR3: TGCAGTGCCCCAAAGGGCTACACCTTC. As protein: CSAPKGYTF.

There are a few counts of this clonotype. A much larger clone lies one base from this, so it may be a read error. The CDR3 carries no conserved terminal phenylalanine or tryptophan, so it likely arises from a read error. The chain joins TRBV24-1 to TRBJ1-2; D unresolved. The CDR3 runs 15 residues. Germline values: CDR1 KGHDR, CDR2 SFDVKD. The V gene lost 3 bases and the J gene lost 8 bases, with 18 bases spanning the gap. CDR3 DNA: TGTGCCACCAGTGATCCTTACCGGACGGCCGGCGGCTACACCCTC. Translation gives CATSDPYRTAGGYTL.

The rearrangement links TRBV5-1 to TRBJ1-1; perhaps TRBD1 as D (6 bases). The CDR3 has 17 amino acids. The V end was cut by 4 bases, the J end by 2 bases, with 21 bases between. Germline CDR1 SGHRS, CDR2 YFSETQ. CDR3 in amino acids: CASSPPGAVGRNTEAFF. The CDR3 DNA sequence: TGCGCCAGCAGCCCCCCAGGGGCCGTTGGCCGAAACACTGAAGCTTTCTTT.

The chain is built from TRBV7-2 and TRBJ2-5; 9 nucleotides agree with TRBD2. Losses at the gene ends were 5 bases for V and 5 bases for J; bases not matched to a gene: 12. CDR1 is SGHTA, CDR2 FQGNSA, per germline. The CDR3 consists of 16 residues. The CDR3 sequence is CASSHEGLAVAETQYF. As DNA, the CDR3 is TGTGCCAGCAGCCACGAGGGACTAGCTGTGGCGGAGACCCAGTACTTC.

This chain links TRBV14 with TRBJ2-7; TRBD2 matches 8 bases. The CDR3 is 16 amino acids. CDR1 and CDR2 (germline): SGHDN, FVKESK. J was trimmed by 4 bases and V by 1 base; bases with no gene match: 9. Written as DNA, the CDR3 is TGTGCCAGCAGCCAAGGGGGAGCGGGGGCGGGTTACGAGCAGTACTTC. This translates into CASSQGGAGAGYEQYF. The variable domain in full, completed from reference TRBV14 and TRBJ2-7, reads EAGVTQFPSHSVIEKGQTVTLRCDPISGHDNLYWYRRVMGKEIKFLLHFVKESKQDESGMPNNRFLAERTGGTYSTLKVQPAELEDSGVYFCASSQGGAGAGYEQYFGPGTRLTVT.

This clonotype was counted ten times or more. The genes are TRBV15 and TRBJ1-2; 7 nucleotides agree with TRBD1. Per the germline V gene, CDR1 is LNHNV and CDR2 is YYDKDF (reference sequence). This CDR3 is 13 amino acids long. V shed 2 bases and J 6 bases; nucleotides not matched to a gene: 3. The CDR3 spells CATSRQGGNGYTF. CDR3 sequence (DNA): TGTGCCACCAGCAGACAGGGGGGAAATGGCTACACCTTC.

The genes are TRBV6-6 and TRBJ1-2, with 10 positions matching TRBD1. The CDR3 has 13 residues. Per germline, CDR1 MNHNY and CDR2 SVGAGI (reference sequence). V lost 9 bases to trimming and J lost 4 bases; unmatched junction nucleotides: 5. This chain's CDR3 is CASGTGASYGYTF. CDR3 nucleotides: TGTGCCAGTGGGACAGGGGCCAGCTATGGCTACACCTTC.

The rearrangement joins TRBV10-3 to TRBJ2-7; 8 bases are shared with TRBD2. Germline CDR1 reads ENHRY; CDR2 reads SYGVKD. Trimming removed 10 bases from V and 4 bases from J; junction bases left unmatched: 6. The CDR3 sequence is 12 residues long. The CDR3 DNA reads as TGTGCCAGCAAAACTAGCGGTTACGAGCAGTACTTC. As protein: CASKTSGYEQYF.

This clonotype was seen ten or more times. The chain is built from TRBV20-1 and TRBJ1-5; D not certain. Trimming removed 0 bases from V and 4 bases from J, with 10 bases in between. Per the germline V gene, CDR1 is DFQATT and CDR2 is SNEGSKA (reference sequence). The CDR3 sequence is 14 residues long. CDR3: CSARDLAGNQPQHF. The CDR3 nucleotides are TGCAGTGCTAGAGATCTGGCCGGGAATCAGCCCCAGCATTTT.